One sample yielded the 20 T cell receptor beta chains listed below, sequenced in a study of T cells in women clearing cervical HPV infection. The protocol was immunoSEQ multiplex PCR, while the TCRdb copy is restricted to in-frame clones and leaves out a portion. The sample totals tens of thousands of clones. Sequencing used blood buffy coat. These receptors all come from a woman aged 18-69 years with a cervical HPV16 infection that either progressed to CIN3+ or cleared (not recorded which).

As concerns this clone: Coverage ceases 3 residues before the CDR3 finishes, and the germline J gene fills in the end. The chain uses TRBV7-3 and TRBJ1-3; TRBD1 is a possible D gene (5 bases). Trimming removed 1 base at V and 8 bases at J, with 12 bases between. CDR1 is SGHTA, CDR2 FQGTGA, per germline. CDR3 size: 14 residues. The CDR3 loop reads CASSLNGQGDTIYF. The CDR3 DNA, read in part, is TGTGCCAGCAGCTTAAATGGGCAGGGAGACACC.

Details on this clone: The read gets to within 3 residues of the CDR3 end, and the germline J gene fills in the rest. The rearrangement joins TRBV20-1 to TRBJ2-1; a weak D match, TRBD2 (6 bases). V lost 0 bases and J 9 bases, leaving 12 bases between the germline ends. The CDR3 runs 13 residues. Per the germline V gene, CDR1 is DFQATT and CDR2 is SNEGSKA (reference sequence). CDR3 DNA, as far as it was read: TGCAGTGCTAGAGATGTCGGGGGTACTGAG. This codes for CSARDVGGTE. The complete CDR3 sequence is CSARDVGGTEQFF.

Note on this clone: The DNA ends 3 residues before the CDR3 does, and the rest of the CDR3 is filled in from the germline J gene. The chain is built from TRBV6-2 or TRBV6-3 and TRBJ2-3, with D possibly TRBD1 on 6 matching bases. Germline V lookup: CDR1 MNHEY, CDR2 SVGEGT. CDR3 size: 16 residues. Trimming pared 3 bases from V and 2 bases from J, leaving 15 bases between. The sequenced CDR3 bases are TGTGCCAGCAGTTATGATCAGGGGCTTTACACAGATACG. Translating it yields CASSYDQGLYTDT. The whole CDR3 reads CASSYDQGLYTDTQYF.

Note on this clone: The CDR3 goes on 3 residues after the read ends, and that part is filled in from the germline J gene. The chain employs TRBV19 and TRBJ2-3; perhaps TRBD1 as D (6 bases). Germline CDR1 is LNHDA and CDR2 is SQIVND (reference sequence). This CDR3 is built from 18 residues. V was shortened by 5 bases and J by 0 bases, with 21 bases between the two germline ends. Partial CDR3 DNA: TGTGCCAGTAGTCTTCTCTCAATCTCGACAGGTAGCACAGATACG. Protein product: CASSLLSISTGSTDT. The whole CDR3 reads CASSLLSISTGSTDTQYF. The variable domain in full, completed from reference TRBV19 and TRBJ2-3, reads DGGITQSPKYLFRKEGQNVTLSCEQNLNHDAMYWYRQDPGQGLRLIYYSQIVNDFQKGDIAEGYSVSREKKESFPLTVTSAQKNPTAFYLCASSLLSISTGSTDTQYFGPGTRLTVL.

Details on this clone: The read gets to within 3 residues of the CDR3 end, and the germline J gene fills in the rest. The chain links TRBV2 to TRBJ2-1; the match to TRBD2 covers 9 bases. With 8 bases clipped from V and 4 bases from J, the junction kept 9 bases outside the gene matches. There are 15 residues in the CDR3. CDR1 and CDR2 (germline): SNHLY, FYNNEI. The sequenced part of the CDR3 DNA is TGTGCCAGCCCGCCCCTCCTAGCGGGGTACAATGAG. It specifies CASPPLLAGYNE. Given in full, the CDR3 is CASPPLLAGYNEQFF.

About this clone: Sequencing ends 3 residues short of the CDR3 end; the germline J gene provides the rest. This sequence joins TRBV6-2 or TRBV6-3 and TRBJ2-7, with 7 bases fitting TRBD2. The CDR3 sequence is 11 residues long. The germline V gene encodes CDR1 MNHEY and CDR2 SVGEGT. The junction had 1 base not matched to a gene; V was cut back by 5 bases and J by 6 bases. CDR3 in amino acids: CASSGTTEQYF. Partial CDR3 DNA: TGTGCCAGCAGTGGGACTACCGAG.

The covered CDR3 bases are TGTGCCAGCAGCTTAGGGGGCGGCTACGAC. Its protein is CASSLGGGYD. The entire CDR3 protein reads CASSLGGGYDYTF. V usage is TRBV7-6 and J usage is TRBJ1-2, with D possibly being TRBD1 (5 bases). With the read ending 3 residues before the CDR3 end, the germline J gene is used to fill in that end. This CDR3 is built from 13 residues. Germline-derived CDR1 and CDR2 are SGHVS and FNYEAQ.

About this clone itself: The missing CDR3 end, 3 residues past where the read stops, is filled in from the germline J gene. V gene TRBV30 combines with J gene TRBJ1-5; possibly TRBD1 for D (6 bases). Per the germline V gene, CDR1 is GTSNPN and CDR2 is SVGIG (reference sequence). This CDR3 spans 13 amino acids. The germline V and J ends were trimmed by 5 bases and 0 bases, with 8 bases remaining between them. The CDR3 DNA, read in part, is TGTGCCTGGGCAGGGGATAGCAATCAGCCC. Encoded protein: CAWAGDSNQP. The entire CDR3 protein is CAWAGDSNQPQHF.

Incomplete CDR3 DNA: TGTGCCAGCAGCTTAAGTCCTAGCGGAAGTCAGCCC. Its protein is CASSLSPSGSQP. The full CDR3 protein reads CASSLSPSGSQPQHF. This chain links TRBV11-2 with TRBJ1-5; D is uncertain. The CDR3 extends 3 residues past the end of the read, so its final part is completed from the germline J gene. V was trimmed by 2 bases and J by 6 bases, leaving 14 bases between them. Looked up from germline, CDR1 is SGHAT and CDR2 is FQNNGV. The CDR3 spans 15 residues.

The CDR3 DNA, read in part, is TGCAGTGCCTATTCTAGCGACACCTACGAG. Translated, it gives CSAYSSDTYE. In full, the CDR3 is CSAYSSDTYEQYF. V usage is TRBV20-1 and J usage is TRBJ2-7; a weak D match, TRBD2 (6 bases). The missing CDR3 end, 3 residues past where the read stops, is filled in from the germline J gene. The germline CDR1 and CDR2 sequences are DFQATT and SNEGSKA (reference sequence). V was clipped by 6 bases and J by 2 bases, with 14 bases between them. The CDR3 extends over 13 amino acids.

Regarding this clone: The read stops 3 residues short of the end of the CDR3; the missing end is completed from the germline J gene. The V and J genes are TRBV5-4 and TRBJ1-4, with 8 bases that match TRBD1. CDR1 and CDR2 from the germline V gene are SGHNT and YYREEE (reference sequence). This CDR3 is built from 15 residues. Trimming removed 4 bases from V and 2 bases from J; junction bases left unmatched: 4. CDR3 amino acids: CASSETGATNEKLFF. The CDR3 bases that were read are TGTGCCAGCAGCGAGACAGGGGCCACTAATGAAAAA.

With respect to this clone: The sequenced fragment ends 3 residues before the CDR3 boundary, so the rest is inferred from the germline J gene. This chain links TRBV20-1 with TRBJ2-2; 7 bases are shared with TRBD2. The CDR3 sequence is 16 residues long. The J segment lost 2 bases and the V segment lost 2 bases, leaving 8 bases of the junction unmatched. CDR1 is DFQATT and CDR2 is SNEGSKA in the germline V gene (reference sequence). CDR3 amino acids: CSARTSVGVNTGELFF. CDR3 DNA (partial): TGCAGTGCTAGAACTAGCGTCGGGGTCAACACCGGGGAG.

Note on this clone: Coverage ceases 3 residues before the CDR3 finishes, and the germline J gene fills in the end. The chain is built from TRBV5-5 and TRBJ2-1; the D gene is possibly TRBD2 (5 bases). Trimming removed 5 bases from V and 2 bases from J, with 14 bases in between. The CDR3 totals 15 residues. Germline V lookup: CDR1 SGHKS, CDR2 YYEKEE (reference sequence). The CDR3 bases that were read are TGTGCCAGCAGAAATAAAGCGGCCCCCTACAATGAG. Its protein is CASRNKAAPYNE. The entire CDR3 sequence reads CASRNKAAPYNEQFF.

Partial CDR3 DNA: TGCAGCGTTGAGGAGGGCGGGAGATACTACGAG. As protein: CSVEEGGRYYE. The complete CDR3 protein is CSVEEGGRYYEQYF. V usage is TRBV29-1 and J usage is TRBJ2-7; TRBD2 matches 7 bases. The read ends 3 residues shy of where the CDR3 ends; the end is completed using the germline J gene. Germline CDR1 and CDR2: SQVTM and ANQGSEA. CDR3 length equals 14 residues. The junction had 8 bases not matched to a gene; V was cut back by 3 bases and J by 3 bases.

In the case of this clone: From the germline J gene comes the end of the CDR3, since the read stops 3 residues before it. V is TRBV19 and J is TRBJ1-1; 8 bases fit TRBD1. CDR1 LNHDA and CDR2 SQIVND come from the germline V gene (reference sequence). This CDR3 contains 14 residues. V trimming: 7 bases; J trimming: 4 bases; junction bases outside the gene matches: 8. The CDR3 DNA, read in part, is TGTGCCAGTAAGGACAGGGAGAGGATCACTGAA. Translated: CASKDRERITE. The whole CDR3 is CASKDRERITEAFF. The entire variable domain, with the rest obtained from reference TRBV19 and TRBJ1-1, is as follows: DGGITQSPKYLFRKEGQNVTLSCEQNLNHDAMYWYRQDPGQGLRLIYYSQIVNDFQKGDIAEGYSVSREKKESFPLTVTSAQKNPTAFYLCASKDRERITEAFFGQGTRLTVV.

About this clone: With the read ending 3 residues before the CDR3 end, the germline J gene is used to fill in that end. The V call is TRBV7-7, the J call TRBJ2-2, with TRBD2 matching 10 bases. The CDR3 totals 13 residues. Germline CDR1 is SSHAT and CDR2 is FNYEAQ (reference sequence). CDR3 residues: CASSSSGSKELFF. The CDR3 DNA, read in part, is TGTGCGAGTAGCTCTAGCGGGAGTAAGGAG.

With regard to this clone: The CDR3 goes on 3 residues after the read ends, and that part is filled in from the germline J gene. V is TRBV7-9 and J is TRBJ2-1, with D perhaps TRBD2 (6 bases). V was clipped by 5 bases and J by 8 bases, with 13 bases between them. CDR3 length: 13 residues. The V gene's germline CDR1 is SEHNR and CDR2 FQNEAQ (reference sequence). CDR3 protein: CASSPRTSHEQFF. The DNA read from the CDR3 is TGTGCCAGCAGCCCCAGAACTAGCCATGAG.

Regarding this clone: The read finishes 3 residues shy of the CDR3 end, and the germline J gene is used to complete it. V is TRBV5-5 and J is TRBJ1-6; D not resolved. Between the trimmed V and J ends, which lost 3 bases and 8 bases, there was a span of 9 bases. This CDR3 contains 13 residues. From germline, CDR1 is SGHKS and CDR2 YYEKEE (reference sequence). CDR3 region: CASSSNGDSPLHF. CDR3 bases read: TGTGCCAGCAGCTCAAACGGGGATTCACCC.

With respect to this clone: The DNA ends 3 residues before the CDR3 does, and the rest of the CDR3 is filled in from the germline J gene. This chain links TRBV20-1 with TRBJ2-7; TRBD1 agrees at 10 bases. V shed 4 bases, J shed 5 bases, and the junction held 2 bases outside the gene matches. This CDR3 has 12 residues. Germline V gene data show CDR1 as DFQATT and CDR2 as SNEGSKA (reference sequence). Partial CDR3 DNA: TGCAGTGCTACGACAGGGGGCCACGAG. It yields the protein CSATTGGHE. The complete CDR3 reads CSATTGGHEQYF.

Note on this clone: The read falls 3 residues short of the CDR3 end, and the missing part is taken from the germline J gene. The chain combines TRBV10-3 with TRBJ2-1, with D tentatively TRBD2 (6 bases). The V and J ends lost 0 bases and 6 bases respectively, with 9 bases between them. This CDR3 contains 14 residues. CDR1 and CDR2 from the germline V gene are ENHRY and SYGVKD. CDR3 region: CAISESRDSNEQFF. CDR3 DNA, as far as it was read: TGTGCCATCAGTGAGTCCCGGGACTCCAATGAG.